The 25 T cell receptor beta chains reported below all come from one sample, sequenced in a study of shared clonotypes between healthy human individuals. Naive CD8 cells comprised CD45RO-negative, CCR7-positively selected cells, excluding terminally differentiated effector memory CD45RA+ cells. This table comes from immunoSEQ multiplex PCR, and its TCRdb copy is limited to in-frame clones, with some not included. The sample holds around 1,900,000 clones, around 93% seen once. The sequencing input was naive CD8+ T cells from PBMCs. The receptors stem from a man aged 18-30 years in good health. Some clones in this sample may be carry-over from other donors' samples.

The chain couples TRBV5-6 to TRBJ2-7; D possibly corresponds to TRBD2 (5 bases). The germline V gene has CDR1 SGHDT and CDR2 YYEEEE. Trimming cost V 0 bases and J 1 base, with 20 bases left between them. CDR3 length: 18 residues. CDR3 sequence (DNA): TGTGCCAGCAGCTTGGCGGAGGTGGAGACTTTTCCATCCTACGAGCAGTACTTC. Translating it yields CASSLAEVETFPSYEQYF. Drawing the rest from reference TRBV5-6 and TRBJ2-7, the complete variable domain is DAGVTQSPTHLIKTRGQQVTLRCSPKSGHDTVSWYQQALGQGPQFIFQYYEEEERQRGNFPDRFSGHQFPNYSSELNVNALLLGDSALYLCASSLAEVETFPSYEQYFGPGTRLTVT.

This rearrangement joins TRBV29-1 to TRBJ1-2, with D tentatively TRBD1 (6 bases). CDR1 SQVTM and CDR2 ANQGSEA come from the germline V gene. There are 13 residues in the CDR3. Deletions cut 7 bases from V and 4 bases from J, with 16 bases between. CDR3 sequence (DNA): TGCAGCGCCCTGGGGGGGCGCGGCTATGGCTACACCTTC. Amino acids: CSALGGRGYGYTF.

V and J are TRBV5-1 and TRBJ1-1; perhaps TRBD1 as D (5 bases). Trimming left V 4 bases short and J 5 bases short, with 18 bases between. Germline lookup yields CDR1 SGHRS and CDR2 YFSETQ. This CDR3 has 15 residues. The CDR3 loop reads CASSPQGILGTEAFF. CDR3 DNA sequence: TGCGCCAGCAGCCCGCAGGGAATTCTGGGTACTGAAGCTTTCTTT. The variable domain in full, completed from reference TRBV5-1 and TRBJ1-1, reads KAGVTQTPRYLIKTRGQQVTLSCSPISGHRSVSWYQQTPGQGLQFLFEYFSETQRNKGNFPGRFSGRQFSNSRSEMNVSTLELGDSALYLCASSPQGILGTEAFFGQGTRLTVV.

The chain carries TRBV9 and TRBJ1-1; D not certain. Trimming cost V 4 bases and J 6 bases, with 10 bases left between them. The CDR3 covers 12 residues. Germline values: CDR1 SGDLS, CDR2 YYNGEE. CDR3 in amino acids: CASSPPRAEAFF. CDR3 DNA sequence: TGTGCCAGCAGCCCTCCTCGCGCTGAAGCTTTCTTT.

This chain uses TRBV19 with TRBJ2-2, with D possibly matching TRBD1 (5 bases). Germline values: CDR1 LNHDA, CDR2 SQIVND (reference sequence). V was shortened by 3 bases and J by 6 bases, with 11 bases between the two germline ends. The CDR3 contains 14 residues. CDR3: CASSIQGRAGELFF. The CDR3 bases are TGTGCCAGTAGTATTCAGGGCAGGGCCGGGGAGCTGTTTTTT.

The chain employs TRBV27 and TRBJ2-7; TRBD2 aligns across 11 bases. The CDR3 totals 14 residues. J gave up 6 bases and V 6 bases, and 7 bases lay outside the gene matches. Germline-derived CDR1 and CDR2 are MNHEY and SMNVEV (reference sequence). CDR3 amino acids: CASRPGLAAREQYF. The CDR3 coding sequence is TGTGCCAGCAGGCCGGGACTAGCGGCGCGCGAGCAGTACTTC.

V and J are TRBV28 and TRBJ2-3, with D maybe TRBD2 (5 bases). CDR1 is MDHEN, CDR2 SYDVKM, per germline. The CDR3 extends over 16 amino acids. With 5 bases removed from V and 3 bases from J, the gap between germline ends came to 18 bases. CDR3 coding DNA: TGTGCCAGCAGTCCGGTTAGAGCGGTTGGTACAGATACGCAGTATTTT. Amino acid sequence: CASSPVRAVGTDTQYF. Filled out from reference TRBV28 and TRBJ2-3, the complete variable domain reads DVKVTQSSRYLVKRTGEKVFLECVQDMDHENMFWYRQDPGLGLRLIYFSYDVKMKEKGDIPEGYSVSREKKERFSLILESASTNQTSMYLCASSPVRAVGTDTQYFGPGTRLTVL.

J is TRBJ2-7 and V is TRBV28; 7 nucleotides align to TRBD1. The CDR3 consists of 15 residues. J gave up 2 bases and V 6 bases, and 10 bases lay outside the gene matches. CDR1 MDHEN and CDR2 SYDVKM come from the germline V gene. CDR3 nucleotides: TGTGCCAGCAGCACCGCGACAGGGCTTGCCTACGAGCAGTACTTC. It codes for CASSTATGLAYEQYF.

The chain uses TRBV6-5 and TRBJ2-7; D not resolved. This CDR3 comprises 14 residues. From germline, CDR1 is MNHEY and CDR2 SVGAGI. Trimming stripped 0 bases from V and 6 bases from J, with 12 bases between. The CDR3 sequence is CASSYSLDGSEQYF. In DNA, the CDR3 is TGTGCCAGCAGTTACTCATTAGACGGGTCCGAGCAGTACTTC.

The chain is built from TRBV23-1 and TRBJ1-5; D might be TRBD1 (6 bases). TRBV23-1 is flagged as an ORF with uncertain function. The germline V and J ends were trimmed by 0 bases and 7 bases, with 10 bases remaining between them. CDR3 size: 14 residues. The CDR3 here is CASSQSGQKQPQHF. In nucleotides, the CDR3 is TGCGCCAGCAGTCAATCGGGACAAAAACAGCCCCAGCATTTT.

The chain employs TRBV5-6 and TRBJ1-4; 11 nucleotides agree with TRBD1. Germline V gene sequence: CDR1 SGHDT, CDR2 YYEEEE. V shed 2 bases, J shed 12 bases, and the junction held 9 bases outside the gene matches. This CDR3 is 15 amino acids long. The DNA of the CDR3 is TGTGCCAGCAGCTTCTGGACAGGGGGCCGACGTGAACTGTTTTTT. It codes for CASSFWTGGRRELFF.

Notes on this clone: Other DNA sequences in the sample encode the same CDR3. The chain couples TRBV27 to TRBJ2-1; unclear D gene. The V end lost 4 bases, the J end lost 10 bases, and 8 bases lay between the germline ends. The CDR3 length is 11 residues. Per germline, CDR1 MNHEY and CDR2 SMNVEV (reference sequence). CDR3 residues: CASSSLREQFF. CDR3 DNA sequence: TGTGCCAGCAGTTCACTCCGGGAGCAGTTCTTC.

In the case of this clone: The same CDR3 is also encoded by other DNA sequences in this sample. V and J are TRBV27 and TRBJ2-1; D gene unclear. CDR1 and CDR2 (germline): MNHEY, SMNVEV (reference sequence). The V and J ends lost 3 bases and 7 bases respectively, with 7 bases between them. CDR3 size: 12 residues. This chain's CDR3 is CASSFGRNEQFF. The CDR3 nucleotides are TGTGCCAGCAGTTTCGGAAGGAATGAGCAGTTCTTC.

The chain combines TRBV7-8 with TRBJ2-2, with D possibly matching TRBD2 (6 bases). This CDR3 comprises 14 residues. The V gene's germline CDR1 is SGHVS and CDR2 FQNEAQ. V lost 5 bases, J lost 8 bases, and 15 bases lay in between. In DNA, the CDR3 is TGTGCCAGCAGCCCTCGACTAGTGTCTGGGGAGCTGTTTTTT. This translates into CASSPRLVSGELFF.

This chain joins TRBV28 and TRBJ2-7; 7 nucleotides line up with TRBD2. The CDR3 contains 15 residues. CDR1 is MDHEN, CDR2 SYDVKM, per germline. The trim removed 4 bases at V and 2 bases at J, leaving 8 bases unmatched. CDR3 bases: TGTGCCAGCAGTTCCTGGGAGGGGTTCCCCTACGAGCAGTACTTC. This sequence encodes CASSSWEGFPYEQYF.

Written as DNA, the CDR3 is TGTGCCAGCAGCCTCCCAATGACTAGCGGGAGGGACAATGAGCAGTTCTTC. Translating it yields CASSLPMTSGRDNEQFF. V gene TRBV5-5 combines with J gene TRBJ2-1; 14 nucleotides line up with TRBD2. The CDR3 extends over 17 amino acids. The J segment lost 5 bases and the V segment lost 4 bases, leaving 8 bases of the junction unmatched. CDR1 SGHKS and CDR2 YYEKEE come from the germline V gene (reference sequence).

The chain links TRBV28 to TRBJ2-1, with D unresolved. V was trimmed by 8 bases and J by 5 bases, leaving 13 bases between them. Looked up from germline, CDR1 is MDHEN and CDR2 is SYDVKM. This CDR3 region has 13 residues. The CDR3 loop is CASRGVSNNEQFF. CDR3 coding DNA: TGTGCCAGCCGCGGAGTGAGCAACAATGAGCAGTTCTTC.

V usage is TRBV2 and J usage is TRBJ2-4; 11 bases match TRBD2. Germline V gene lookup returns CDR1 SNHLY and CDR2 FYNNEI. V dropped 6 bases and J dropped 7; count of bases not matched to a gene: 11. This CDR3 contains 16 residues. This CDR3 reads CASRELAGEPRNIQYF. The CDR3 bases are TGTGCCAGCAGGGAACTAGCGGGAGAGCCCAGGAACATTCAGTACTTC. The variable domain in full, with the rest retrieved from reference TRBV2 and TRBJ2-4, is EPEVTQTPSHQVTQMGQEVILRCVPISNHLYFYWYRQILGQKVEFLVSFYNNEISEKSEIFDDQFSVERPDGSNFTLKIRSTKLEDSAMYFCASRELAGEPRNIQYFGAGTRLSVL.

This clone was found a few times. The chain links TRBV19 to TRBJ1-5; TRBD1 is a possible D gene (5 bases). The CDR3 has 14 amino acids. Between the trimmed V and J ends, which lost 7 bases and 3 bases, there was a span of 13 bases. CDR1 and CDR2 from the germline V gene are LNHDA and SQIVND (reference sequence). The CDR3, as DNA: TGTGCCAGTATCACGGGGGGAGTCAATCAGCCCCAGCATTTT. It specifies CASITGGVNQPQHF. Using reference TRBV19 and TRBJ1-5 for the parts outside the CDR3, the full variable domain is DGGITQSPKYLFRKEGQNVTLSCEQNLNHDAMYWYRQDPGQGLRLIYYSQIVNDFQKGDIAEGYSVSREKKESFPLTVTSAQKNPTAFYLCASITGGVNQPQHFGDGTRLSIL.

This chain links TRBV19 with TRBJ2-1; 7 bases are shared with TRBD2. Germline values: CDR1 LNHDA, CDR2 SQIVND (reference sequence). The CDR3 extends over 17 amino acids. V shed 2 bases, J shed 0 bases, and the junction held 7 bases outside the gene matches. As DNA, the CDR3 is TGTGCCAGTAGTATACTTTGGCTAGCGGACTCCTACAATGAGCAGTTCTTC. This translates into CASSILWLADSYNEQFF.

The chain uses TRBV28 and TRBJ1-5; D not certain. CDR1 is MDHEN, CDR2 SYDVKM, per germline. V was clipped by 7 bases and J by 2 bases, with 9 bases between them. This CDR3 comprises 13 residues. In DNA, the CDR3 is TGTGCCAGCACCTTCAGCGGCAATCAGCCCCAGCATTTT. Translating it yields CASTFSGNQPQHF.

The chain employs TRBV10-2 and TRBJ2-1; D remains ambiguous. This CDR3 spans 14 amino acids. V shed 3 bases and J shed 0 bases, with 6 bases lying between them. Germline CDR1 reads WSHSY; CDR2 reads SAAADI. As DNA, the CDR3 is TGCGCCAGCAGTGAAACCCGCTCCTACAATGAGCAGTTCTTC. This codes for CASSETRSYNEQFF.

This chain joins TRBV19 and TRBJ2-7; TRBD1 aligns across 9 bases. Germline assignment: CDR1 LNHDA and CDR2 SQIVND (reference sequence). The trim removed 1 base at V and 6 bases at J, leaving 7 bases unmatched. The CDR3 sequence is 15 residues long. The CDR3 nucleotides read TGTGCCAGTAGTATAGGAGGGACAGGGTTTGTCGAGCAGTACTTC. This encodes CASSIGGTGFVEQYF.

This chain connects TRBV28 to TRBJ1-1, with no clear D. The V end lost 3 bases, the J end lost 2 bases, and 10 bases lay between the germline ends. The CDR3 length is 14 residues. Germline lookup yields CDR1 MDHEN and CDR2 SYDVKM. The CDR3: CASSLGRANTEAFF. CDR3 sequence (DNA): TGTGCCAGCAGTTTGGGTAGAGCTAACACTGAAGCTTTCTTT.

This clone occurred a few times. V and J are TRBV9 and TRBJ1-5, with unresolved D. Germline CDR1 and CDR2: SGDLS and YYNGEE. The CDR3 totals 11 residues. V was pared by 5 bases and J by 1 base, with 1 base between. CDR3 amino acids: CASRSNQPQHF. The CDR3 bases are TGTGCCAGCAGAAGCAATCAGCCCCAGCATTTT.